The 13 T cell receptor beta chains below all came from one sample that was sequenced in a study of tissue T cells after allogeneic stem cell transplantation (dated by TCRdb to between 2020 and 2023). Preparation of the library involved the immunoSEQ multiplex PCR assay. TCRdb stores this immuneACCESS table with in-frame sequences only. Part of the clones is absent; in the studies checked, under half of the shortfall reflects unresolved V genes, and no reason is known for the rest. The sample table lists 48,000 or so clones, nearly 75% of them with a count of one. About 0.7% of the sample lies in the top ten. Sequencing used sorted cells pooled from one or two spleens. These receptor sequences come from a pool of C57BL/6 mice in good health.

On this clone itself: Germline and genes: mouse. The DNA ends 1 residue before the CDR3 does, and the rest of the CDR3 is filled in from the germline J gene. The chain employs TRBV14 and TRBJ1-1, with a weak D call TRBD1 (5 bases). From germline, CDR1 is SGHDT and CDR2 FRDEAV. Trimming removed 5 bases from V and 0 bases from J, with 14 bases in between. This CDR3 is built from 15 residues. The CDR3 loop reads CASSPGQIANTEVFF. The DNA read from the CDR3 is TGTGCCAGCAGCCCTGGACAAATTGCAAACACAGAAGTCTTC.

As regards this clone: The genes are named according to mouse. The sequenced fragment ends 1 residue before the CDR3 boundary, so the rest is inferred from the germline J gene. The genes are TRBV4 and TRBJ2-3, with 12 bases matching TRBD2. Germline V lookup: CDR1 LGHDT, CDR2 YNNKQL (reference sequence). The CDR3 totals 18 residues. V lost 8 bases and J lost 0; bases outside the gene matches: 12. The CDR3 bases that were read are TGTGCCAGCGGAAAACCGGGACTGGGGGGTCCTAGTGCAGAAACGCTGTAT. This gives the protein CASGKPGLGGPSAETLY. The CDR3 in its entirety is CASGKPGLGGPSAETLYF.

Details on this clone: Mouse names are used for the genes. Read coverage stops 1 residue before the CDR3 terminus; the germline J gene supplies the remainder. This sequence joins TRBV31 and TRBJ1-3, with 7 bases identical to TRBD1. After removal of 3 bases from V and 0 bases from J, the junction contained 5 bases not matched to a gene. Looked up from germline, CDR1 is GKSSPN and CDR2 is SITVG. The CDR3 contains 15 residues. Partial CDR3 DNA: TGTGCCTGGAGCCGGGACAGACATTCTGGAAATACGCTCTAT. It encodes CAWSRDRHSGNTLY. The whole CDR3 sequence is CAWSRDRHSGNTLYF.

Of note for this clone: The germline and genes are mouse ones. Read sequence stops 1 residue before the CDR3 end, and the germline J gene provides the missing end. The chain combines TRBV23 with TRBJ2-7; TRBD2, the D gene given by the table, was not confirmed from the DNA. Germline V lookup: CDR1 KGHTA, CDR2 FQNQQP. The length of the CDR3 is 14 residues. The chain's CDR3 is CSSSQLGGHYEQYF. CDR3 DNA (partial): TGCTCCAGCAGTCAACTGGGGGGGCACTATGAACAGTAC. The full variable domain, in which reference TRBV23 and TRBJ2-7 provide the parts outside the CDR3, is DAAVTQKPRYLIKMKGQEAEMKCIPEKGHTAVFWYQQKQSKELKFLIYFQNQQPLDQIDMVKERFSAVCPSSSLCSLGIRTCEAEDSALYLCSSSQLGGHYEQYFGPGTRLTVL.

Worth noting for this clone: Here the gene names and germline are mouse. The read comes to an end 1 residue before the CDR3 does, leaving the germline J gene to fill in the end. The J gene is TRBJ1-1, the V gene TRBV13-1; D possibly corresponds to TRBD1 (5 bases). CDR1 NSHNY and CDR2 SYGAGN come from the germline V gene. CDR3 length: 13 amino acids. V lost 3 bases and J 2 bases, leaving 8 bases between the germline ends. This CDR3 reads CASSGQINTEVFF. CDR3 DNA, as far as it was read: TGTGCCAGCAGTGGACAGATCAACACAGAAGTCTTC.

As to this clone: Each gene name is a mouse one. Read coverage stops 1 residue before the CDR3 terminus; the germline J gene supplies the remainder. The V and J genes are TRBV26 and TRBJ1-4; 9 bases are shared with TRBD1. The germline V gene has CDR1 KGHPV and CDR2 FQNQEV (reference sequence). J lost 7 bases, V lost 4 bases, and 4 bases had no gene match. This CDR3 has 14 residues. Here the CDR3 reads CASSPGQGGERLFF. The CDR3 DNA, read in part, is TGTGCCAGCAGTCCGGGACAGGGTGGCGAAAGATTATTT. Variable domain in full (rest from reference TRBV26 and TRBJ1-4): NSKVIQTPRYLVKGQGQKAKMRCIPEKGHPVVFWYQQNKNNEFKFLINFQNQEVLQQIDMTEKRFSAECPSNSPCSLEIQSSEAGDSALYLCASSPGQGGERLFFGHGTKLSVL.

This clone was seen only a few times. Gene names are mouse gene names. The sequence runs out 1 residue before the end of the CDR3; the remainder is reconstructed from the germline J gene. The chain employs TRBV1 and TRBJ2-4; D perhaps matches TRBD1 (6 bases). Germline CDR1 and CDR2: NSQYPW and LRSPGD (reference sequence). V gave up 0 bases and J gave up 6 bases, with 7 bases separating them. CDR3 length: 13 residues. CDR3 bases read: TGCACCTGCAGTGCAGAACAGGGCAACACCTTGTAC. It specifies CTCSAEQGNTLY. The whole CDR3 protein is CTCSAEQGNTLYF.

Comment on this clone: Gene names are the mouse ones. The CDR3 end lies 1 residue beyond the end of the read and is filled in from the germline J gene. The chain has TRBV31 and TRBJ1-2, with 9 bases aligning to TRBD1. Per the germline V gene, CDR1 is GKSSPN and CDR2 is SITVG. Trimming removed 4 bases from V and 2 bases from J; junction bases left unmatched: 8. The CDR3 covers 15 residues. The sequenced CDR3 bases are TGTGCCTGGAACCCTACCGGGACAGGGAACTCCGACTACACC. The encoded protein is CAWNPTGTGNSDYT. The CDR3, in full, reads CAWNPTGTGNSDYTF. Supplemented by reference TRBV31 and TRBJ1-2, the full variable domain reads AQTIHQWPVAEIKAVGSPLSLGCTIKGKSSPNLYWYWQATGGTLQQLFYSITVGQVESVVQLNLSASRPKDDQFILSTEKLLLSHSGFYLCAWNPTGTGNSDYTFGSGTRLLVI.

This clone was seen a few times. Gene names and germline match the mouse. The CDR3 end falls 1 residue outside the read, so it is completed with the germline J gene. V is TRBV24 and J is TRBJ2-1; 8 nucleotides line up with TRBD1. This CDR3 is built from 14 residues. V trimming: 0 bases; J trimming: 6 bases; junction bases outside the gene matches: 1. The germline CDR1 and CDR2 sequences are KGHTA and FRNEEI. The CDR3 bases that were read are TGTGCCAGCAGTCTGTATGACAGGGGTGCTGAGCAGTTC. Amino acids: CASSLYDRGAEQF. The CDR3 as a whole reads CASSLYDRGAEQFF.

For this clone: All gene names here are mouse names. The read gets to within 1 residue of the CDR3 end, and the germline J gene fills in the rest. The V gene is TRBV1, the J gene TRBJ1-2; D is unresolved. Trimming pared 1 base from V and 4 bases from J, leaving 7 bases between. The CDR3 sequence is 13 residues long. Germline loops: CDR1 NSQYPW, CDR2 LRSPGD (reference sequence). The CDR3 sequence: CTCSAAWGSDYTF. The CDR3 DNA, read in part, is TGCACCTGCAGTGCAGCCTGGGGCTCCGACTACACC.

In this sample, this clone turned up once. Gene names denote mouse genes. The CDR3 end is not reached by the read, which stops 1 residue before it; the germline J gene fills it in. V gene TRBV1 combines with J gene TRBJ2-1; 9 bases line up with TRBD1. Germline CDR1 reads NSQYPW; CDR2 reads LRSPGD (reference sequence). The CDR3 sequence is 15 residues long. Germline trimming cut 4 bases from V and 7 bases from J; bases unmatched to any gene: 8. CDR3 DNA, as far as it was read: TGCACCTGCAGTGGGTACAGGGGGCTCTTGGCTGAGCAGTTC. Its protein product is CTCSGYRGLLAEQF. The complete CDR3 reads CTCSGYRGLLAEQFF.

Concerning this clone itself: The gene names given are mouse names. The CDR3 end lies 1 residue beyond the end of the read and is filled in from the germline J gene. This chain links TRBV20 with TRBJ2-4; 9 bases fit TRBD1. Germline V gives CDR1 GFQATS, CDR2 STVNSAI. The junction had 3 bases not matched to a gene; V was cut back by 0 bases and J by 2 bases. This CDR3 contains 15 residues. CDR3 residues: CGAREQGAVQNTLYF. The DNA read from the CDR3 is TGTGGTGCTAGGGAACAGGGGGCGGTTCAAAACACCTTGTAC.

In the case of this clone: Germline and genes here are mouse. Read sequence stops 1 residue before the CDR3 end, and the germline J gene provides the missing end. The chain joins TRBV16 to TRBJ2-5; possibly TRBD1 for D (6 bases). This CDR3 region has 14 residues. V was clipped by 5 bases and J by 2 bases, with 11 bases between them. The V gene's germline CDR1 is SGHSA and CDR2 FRNQAP. The DNA read from the CDR3 is TGTGCAAGCAGCCCCACAGGGAGCCAAGACACCCAGTAC. It translates to CASSPTGSQDTQY. The CDR3 in full is CASSPTGSQDTQYF.